This T cell receptor (beta chain) is from a study of CD8 T cells in ankylosing spondylitis. Study-wide results and limits: There were earlier reports of some motif variants in reactive arthritis synovial fluid and blood.

A single record per CDR3 protein comes from TCRdb applying MiXCR to the 5' RACE reads. The repertoire has under 400,000 distinct CDR3 sequences, approximately 10% of them found once; the top ten carry about 10%. The V and J ends lost 6 bases and 4 bases respectively, with 13 bases between them. CDR1 and CDR2 from the germline V gene are SGHNT and YYREEE (reference sequence). The CDR3 runs 13 residues. There are a few counts of this clonotype. Its antigen is not known. The sequenced material came from blood, either unsorted or a sorted T cell fraction (not recorded which). The chain recombines TRBV5-4 with TRBJ1-1; D unclear. The receptor's source is a female donor with ankylosing spondylitis or in good health (not recorded which). CDR3 DNA: TGTGCCAGCAACTATGACCGGTTCACTGAAGCTTTCTTT. Its protein product is CASNYDRFTEAFF.